This paragraph covers one T cell receptor (beta chain) sequence. The data derive from a study of beta chain features in type 1 diabetes. Germline V lookup: CDR1 SGHVS, CDR2 FQNEAQ. J was trimmed by 6 bases and V by 4 bases; bases with no gene match: 10. This CDR3 contains 16 residues. cDNA synthesis used the whole RNA isolate, giving expressed TCRB sequences. Using immunoSEQ multiplex PCR, the repertoire was profiled, and TCRdb retains in-frame clones only, with some absent. The sample lists 400,000 to 450,000 clones, 14% occurring once. The sample was naive CD4+ T cells from blood. This sequence joins TRBV7-8 and TRBJ2-3; TRBD2 aligns across 10 bases. The TCR was taken from a young man in good health. This CDR3 reads CASSSGLAGAADTQYF. Here the CDR3 DNA reads TGTGCCAGCAGCTCTGGGCTAGCGGGAGCGGCGGATACGCAGTATTTT.